The next 2 T cell receptor beta chains were all read from a single sample in a study of blood T cell repertoires in COVID-19. The protocol was immunoSEQ multiplex PCR, while the TCRdb copy is restricted to in-frame clones and leaves out a portion. The sample consists of about 130,000 clones, more than 75% of them appearing once. Sequencing was performed on peripheral blood. The receptors stem from a woman aged 45 to 65 who had recovered from COVID-19.

This sequence joins TRBV29-1 and TRBJ2-1; perhaps TRBD1 as D (5 bases). This CDR3 has 14 residues. CDR1 SQVTM and CDR2 ANQGSEA come from the germline V gene. The V and J ends lost 4 bases and 9 bases respectively, with 19 bases between them. In DNA form, the CDR3 reads TGCAGCGTTGGGCGCAGGGTGGCTGACGGTGAGCAGTTCTTC. Protein product: CSVGRRVADGEQFF.

This chain joins TRBV5-1 and TRBJ1-1, with 7 bases fitting TRBD1. V lost 3 bases to trimming and J lost 4 bases; unmatched junction nucleotides: 6. CDR1 is SGHRS, CDR2 YFSETQ, per germline. This CDR3 is 14 amino acids long. CDR3: CASSSYRGGTEAFF. The CDR3 nucleotides read TGCGCCAGCAGCTCCTACAGGGGCGGCACTGAAGCTTTCTTT. The full variable domain, in which reference TRBV5-1 and TRBJ1-1 provide the parts outside the CDR3, is KAGVTQTPRYLIKTRGQQVTLSCSPISGHRSVSWYQQTPGQGLQFLFEYFSETQRNKGNFPGRFSGRQFSNSRSEMNVSTLELGDSALYLCASSSYRGGTEAFFGQGTRLTVV.